This T cell receptor beta chain was sequenced during a study of blood T cells in healthy people across ages. Study-wide points: Possibly, changes in expanded clonotypes were confounded because donor CMV status was unknown.

This clonotype was detected only a few times. Its antigen is as yet unknown. Primers used in a second PCR of about 6 to 11 cycles were a sample-barcoded 5' primer and a J-beta primer mix. Every molecule of cDNA carried a tag from a template-switch adaptor with 12 random nucleotides. No fewer than 3 million CDR3-containing paired-end reads came from each sample. TCRdb re-analysed the 5' RACE reads in MiXCR, keeping a single row per CDR3 protein. The profile covers 550,000 to 650,000 distinct CDR3 sequences, with roughly a quarter appearing a single time and approximately 3.3% taken by the ten largest. V was clipped by 4 bases and J by 4 bases, with 13 bases between them. Germline V gene sequence: CDR1 MNHNS, CDR2 SASEGT. The CDR3 loop spans 14 amino acids. These data also formed part of another study, on T cells of mothers and their children.

This rearrangement joins TRBV6-1 to TRBJ2-5, with D possibly matching TRBD1 (6 bases). This TCR was sampled from a boy under 10 years old in good health. The sequenced sample was blood. In DNA, the CDR3 is TGTGCCAGCAGTGCCGACAGGTGGCCAGAGACCCAGTACTTC. It yields the protein CASSADRWPETQYF.